This T cell receptor (beta chain) stems from a study of T cell responses to AZD1222 COVID-19 vaccine. General study results and limits: It should be noted that donors were predominantly white British and more often female, and clonal diversity was possibly underestimated. Rises in breadth and depth of Spike-specific TCRs came after two AZD1222 doses. Across spike, vaccine-associated CD4 TCRs were found, dominant at 160-218 and 743-854.

Trimming stripped 8 bases from V and 1 base from J, with 14 bases between. CDR1 is SGHAT and CDR2 is FQNNGV in the germline V gene. The CDR3 extends over 15 amino acids. The assay was immunoSEQ multiplex PCR, and TCRdb's table has in-frame clones only and misses some. The table shows approximately 97,000 clones, with roughly nine tenths occurring only once. Turning to this clone: Antigen: not known.

This rearrangement joins TRBV11-2 to TRBJ2-2; possible D gene TRBD2, 6 bases. The sample here was peripheral blood, taken on day 0 of AZD1222 vaccination. This TCR came from an adult in good health. The CDR3 bases are TGTGCCAGCCGTCGGGTGGAGGGGAACACCGGGGAGCTGTTTTTT. Protein product: CASRRVEGNTGELFF.